The TCR beta chain under discussion was sequenced for a study of blood T cells in healthy people across ages. The sample providers were healthy Caucasian people from Russia, aged roughly 6 to 90. As concerns this clonotype: Germline is not matched at one junction end, which may reflect a read error.

The authors ran a second PCR of about 6 to 11 cycles using a sample-barcoded 5' primer and a J-beta primer mix. TCRdb independently ran MiXCR on the 5' RACE reads; one entry per CDR3 protein. The sample yields roughly 1,700,000 distinct CDR3 sequences, about 28% seen once. This clonotype was sampled from a woman under 40 in good health. Sequenced input: blood.

The CDR3 region has the DNA TGTGCCTGGAGGGCCACGGAGAACAGGGCCCTCTATGGCCACACCTTC. Its translation: CAWRATENRALYGHTF. The V call is TRBV30, the J call TRBJ1-2; maybe TRBD1 (6 bases). This CDR3 contains 16 residues. CDR1 and CDR2 from the germline V gene are GTSNPN and SVGIG (reference sequence).